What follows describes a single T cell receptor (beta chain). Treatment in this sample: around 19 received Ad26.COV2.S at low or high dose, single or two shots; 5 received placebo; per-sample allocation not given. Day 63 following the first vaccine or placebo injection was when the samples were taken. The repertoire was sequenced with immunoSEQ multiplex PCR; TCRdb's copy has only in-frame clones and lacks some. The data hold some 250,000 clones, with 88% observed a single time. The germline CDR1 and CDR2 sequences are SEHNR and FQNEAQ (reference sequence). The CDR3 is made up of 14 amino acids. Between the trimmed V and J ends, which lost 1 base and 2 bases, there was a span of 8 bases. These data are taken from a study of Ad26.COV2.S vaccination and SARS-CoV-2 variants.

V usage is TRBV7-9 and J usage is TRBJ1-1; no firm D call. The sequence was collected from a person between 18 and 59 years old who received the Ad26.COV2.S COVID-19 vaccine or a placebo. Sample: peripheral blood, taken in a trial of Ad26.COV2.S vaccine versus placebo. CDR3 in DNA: TGTGCCAGCAGCTTAGGGCAACAAAACACTGAAGCTTTCTTT. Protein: CASSLGQQNTEAFF.